This is a list of T cell receptor beta chains from one sample in a study of blood T cell repertoires in COVID-19. Repertoires were generated with immunoSEQ multiplex PCR, while TCRdb's copy carries only in-frame clones and drops some. Of more than 400,000 clones listed, around 87% are singletons. The sequencing sample was made of PBMCs or T cells enriched from blood (not recorded which). Source of these receptors: a woman between 18 and 30 years old who had recovered from COVID-19. The CDR3 runs from the conserved cysteine through the conserved F or W. D genes are given only for firm matches. Where a row states a size, it is once, few, many or the class of an expanded clone; other rows omit it.

CDR3nt	CDR3aa	v_gene	j_gene	abundance	d_gene
TGTGTCAGCAGCTTAGTAAAGATAGCTGAGCAGTTCTTC	CVSSLVKIAEQFF	TRBV7-2	TRBJ2-1	.	.
TGTGCCAGCAGTGCACCGTTTGGCCGTCAGCGGGGCTACACCTTC	CASSAPFGRQRGYTF	TRBV25-1	TRBJ1-2	.	.
TGTGCCAGCAGCTTGCCGACTAGCGGGGGGGGAGAGACCCAGTACTTC	CASSLPTSGGGETQYF	TRBV5-4	TRBJ2-5	.	TRBD2
TGCGCCAGCAGCTTGGGGACAGAGAACACTGAAGCTTTCTTT	CASSLGTENTEAFF	TRBV5-1	TRBJ1-1	.	.
TGTGCCAGCAGGGCGGCAGGGCTGGAGAGGGGCTACACCTTC	CASRAAGLERGYTF	TRBV6-5	TRBJ1-2	.	.
TGTGCCAGCTCACGGGTCCGGGCGGGGGCCACGGGGACAGATACGCAGTATTTT	CASSRVRAGATGTDTQYF	TRBV18	TRBJ2-3	.	.
TGCGCCAGCAGCCACCCCTATCCGGGGATCTCTGGAAACACCATATATTTT	CASSHPYPGISGNTIYF	TRBV4-1	TRBJ1-3	.	.
TGTGCCAGCAGCTTGGCCCAGGGCACTGAAGCTTTCTTT	CASSLAQGTEAFF	TRBV11-3	TRBJ1-1	few	.
TGTGCCAGCTCACCGGGACAGCCCAATCAGCCCCAGCATTTT	CASSPGQPNQPQHF	TRBV18	TRBJ1-5	.	TRBD1
TGTGCCAGCAGCCCCATCCCTCAGGGGTCTGGAAACACCATATATTTT	CASSPIPQGSGNTIYF	TRBV11-2	TRBJ1-3	.	.
TGTGCCAGTCACTACGACAGGAACACCGGGGAGCTGTTTTTT	CASHYDRNTGELFF	TRBV19	TRBJ2-2	.	.
TGTGCCAGTACCCCACAGGGTATCGGGGAAAAACTGTTTTTT	CASTPQGIGEKLFF	TRBV19	TRBJ1-4	.	.
TGTGCCAGCAGTCGCTGGACAGGGGGCCTCGCTGGAAACACCATATATTTT	CASSRWTGGLAGNTIYF	TRBV6-6	TRBJ1-3	.	TRBD1
TGTGCCAGCAGCGCCCATACAGGGCTGGGAAACACCATATATTTT	CASSAHTGLGNTIYF	TRBV9	TRBJ1-3	.	.
TGTGCCAGCTCACCATTTCAGGACAGGGCGAACACCGGGGAGCTGTTTTTT	CASSPFQDRANTGELFF	TRBV18	TRBJ2-2	.	TRBD1
TGTGCCAGCAGCTTGGGCGGGCCAGGGGGCTGGTATGGCTACACCTTC	CASSLGGPGGWYGYTF	TRBV5-5	TRBJ1-2	.	TRBD1
TGTGCCACTTCCCCGGGCGGGGGCGACTATGGCTACACCTTC	CATSPGGGDYGYTF	TRBV5-6	TRBJ1-2	once	.
TGTGCCAGCAGCTTGGTGGGAGCCGGACCCTACGAGCAGTACTTC	CASSLVGAGPYEQYF	TRBV5-5	TRBJ2-7	.	.
TGTGCCACCAGCCGGAGGACAGGGGATGATCAGCCCCAGCATTTT	CATSRRTGDDQPQHF	TRBV15	TRBJ1-5	.	TRBD1
TGTGCCAGCAGCTTCCGGGGGACTAGCACAGATACGCAGTATTTT	CASSFRGTSTDTQYF	TRBV3-1/TRBV3-2	TRBJ2-3	.	.
TGTGCCAGCAGCTTAATTTTTGGGAGAACTGCATACGAGCAGTACTTC	CASSLIFGRTAYEQYF	TRBV7-9	TRBJ2-7	.	.
TGTGCCAGCAGTTTACTAGCGGGGGGAGAGACCCAGTACTTC	CASSLLAGGETQYF	TRBV27	TRBJ2-5	.	TRBD2
TGTGCCAGCAGCCAGGCGAGGGATCAGCCCCAGCATTTT	CASSQARDQPQHF	TRBV4-2	TRBJ1-5	few	.
TGTGCCAGCAGTCAGACAGGGGTTAGGACTAAAACCTTC	CASSQTGVRTKTF	TRBV12-3/TRBV12-4	TRBJ1-2	.	TRBD1
TGTGCCAGCAGCCAGTACGGGACAGGGGAAGGCTACACCTTC	CASSQYGTGEGYTF	TRBV3-1/TRBV3-2	TRBJ1-2	.	TRBD1
TGTGCCAGCAGCCTCGGGACTAGCGGGGTCGAAGAGACCCAGTACTTC	CASSLGTSGVEETQYF	TRBV7-9	TRBJ2-5	.	TRBD2
TGTGCCAGTTCGCCGGGACAGGGAGGTGTTCACTATGGCTACACCTTC	CASSPGQGGVHYGYTF	TRBV2	TRBJ1-2	.	TRBD1
TGTGCCAGCAGCTCAGAGGGGGATTCATGGGAGCAGTACTTC	CASSSEGDSWEQYF	TRBV7-2	TRBJ2-7	.	.
TGTGCCAGCAGTGATCCAAGACAGGGACTGTTTTTT	CASSDPRQGLFF	TRBV2	TRBJ1-4	.	TRBD1
TGTGCCTGGAGTCGGGGGACCTACGAGCAGTACTTC	CAWSRGTYEQYF	TRBV30	TRBJ2-7	.	.
TGTGCCAGTTGGGACAGGGTCTCTGGGGCCAACGTCCTGACTTTC	CASWDRVSGANVLTF	TRBV19	TRBJ2-6	.	TRBD1
TGTGCCAGCAGCCCACTTAATCAGCAGTTCTTC	CASSPLNQQFF	TRBV11-2	TRBJ2-1	.	.
TGCGCCAGCAGCCCAGGAAGGACAGGGGACGGCTACACCTTC	CASSPGRTGDGYTF	TRBV5-1	TRBJ1-2	.	TRBD1
TGTGCCAGCAGCGTAGTGGAACAGGGGAGAGCTTTCTTT	CASSVVEQGRAFF	TRBV9	TRBJ1-1	once	TRBD1
TGTGCCAGCAGTTCGGGCCTCGGGGACACTGAAGCTTTCTTT	CASSSGLGDTEAFF	TRBV2	TRBJ1-1	.	.
TGTGCCAGCAGTGACACTGCGCTAAGCCCCGAGCAGTTCTTC	CASSDTALSPEQFF	TRBV6-4	TRBJ2-1	.	.
TGTGCCAGCAGGAGGCCCTCACTAGCGGGGGTATCCTACAATGAGCAGTTCTTC	CASRRPSLAGVSYNEQFF	TRBV2	TRBJ2-1	.	TRBD2
TGTGCCAGCAGTTTATCGGGTCAGCCCCAGCATTTT	CASSLSGQPQHF	TRBV28	TRBJ1-5	few	.
TGTGCCAGCACCCTGTTACAGGGCGGCACTGAAGCTTTCTTT	CASTLLQGGTEAFF	TRBV6-5	TRBJ1-1	.	.
TGTGCCAGCAGTTTACCTAACACCGGGGAGCTGTTTTTT	CASSLPNTGELFF	TRBV28	TRBJ2-2	once	.
TGTGCCAGCAGCTTAGTCTCTAGCGGGTACAATGAGCAGTTCTTC	CASSLVSSGYNEQFF	TRBV7-2	TRBJ2-1	.	TRBD2
TGTGCCAGCAGCTTAGTGGGGGGGGCGCATGGCTACACCTTC	CASSLVGGAHGYTF	TRBV7-8	TRBJ1-2	.	.
TGCGCCAGCAGCTCCGGTGTGACAGGGACCCAGTACTTC	CASSSGVTGTQYF	TRBV5-1	TRBJ2-5	.	.
TGTGCCAGCAGACCCGGGACTACCGCTAGATTTTACGAGCAGTACTTC	CASRPGTTARFYEQYF	TRBV27	TRBJ2-7	.	TRBD2
TGTGCCAGCAGGGTGCTCTCTGCGGGGGAGCCCACCTACGAGCAGTACTTC	CASRVLSAGEPTYEQYF	TRBV28	TRBJ2-7	.	TRBD2
TGTGCCAGCAGTACCTGGACAGATATCTCCTACGAGCAGTACTTC	CASSTWTDISYEQYF	TRBV6-5	TRBJ2-7	few	.
TGTGCCAGCAGCTTGGGGGGGACCCAGTACTTC	CASSLGGTQYF	TRBV7-9	TRBJ2-5	.	.
TGTGCCAGCAGCTTAGAATCCCGGACTGAAGCTTTCTTT	CASSLESRTEAFF	TRBV7-9	TRBJ1-1	.	.